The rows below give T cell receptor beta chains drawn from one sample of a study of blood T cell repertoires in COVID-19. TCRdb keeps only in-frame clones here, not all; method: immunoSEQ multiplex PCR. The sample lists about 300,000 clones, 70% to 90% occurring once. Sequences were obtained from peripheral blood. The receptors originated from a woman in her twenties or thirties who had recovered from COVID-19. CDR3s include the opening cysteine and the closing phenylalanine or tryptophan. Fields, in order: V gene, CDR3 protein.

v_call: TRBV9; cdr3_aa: CASSAGAGTADNSPLHF
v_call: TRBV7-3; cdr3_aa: CASSPNPLTAHTEAFF
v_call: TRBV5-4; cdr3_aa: CAGGTQGTGELFF
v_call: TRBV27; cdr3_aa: CASSSLQGFGEKLFF
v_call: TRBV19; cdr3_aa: CASSIIAGGITYNEQFF
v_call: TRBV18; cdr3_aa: CASSPLQGTTYNEQFF
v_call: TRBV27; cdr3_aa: CASSLSQGAPYEQYF
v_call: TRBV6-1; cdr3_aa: CASSAREVAGNQPQHF
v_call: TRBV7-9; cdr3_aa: CASSLKFVNTEAFF
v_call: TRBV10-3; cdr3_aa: CAISEPGTGGTEAFF
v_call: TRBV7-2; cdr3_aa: CASSSDISIVVVNGYTF
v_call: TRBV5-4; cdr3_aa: CASSPDRGRLSEGYTF
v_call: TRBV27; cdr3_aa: CASSLGRKNTEAFF
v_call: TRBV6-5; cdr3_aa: CATRAGVETQYF
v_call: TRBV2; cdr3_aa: CASSEFQGAHQPQHF
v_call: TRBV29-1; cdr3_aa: CSVGPQGGSTDTQYF
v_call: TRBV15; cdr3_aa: CATSSPGRGSTEAFF
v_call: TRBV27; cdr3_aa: CASSLWSSPGAGGYTF
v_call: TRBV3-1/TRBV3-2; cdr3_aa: CASSPVVGAPETQYF
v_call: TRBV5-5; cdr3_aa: CASATGGIGGYTF
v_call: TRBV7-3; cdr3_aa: CASSLSGGADTQYF
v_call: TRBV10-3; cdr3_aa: CAISESRRGMGAEAFF
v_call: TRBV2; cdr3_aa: CASSEPGQGFWDNEQFF
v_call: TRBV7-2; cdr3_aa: CASSPGLVMETQYF
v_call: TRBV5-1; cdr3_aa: CASSLVGLAGGASDTQYF
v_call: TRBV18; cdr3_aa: CASSPDRESSPLHF
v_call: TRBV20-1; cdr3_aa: CSARDQEQFF
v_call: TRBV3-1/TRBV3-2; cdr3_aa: CASSQRSRGNIQYF
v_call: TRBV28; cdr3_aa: CASSEPAIDTQYF
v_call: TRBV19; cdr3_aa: CASTSPGGFYEQYF
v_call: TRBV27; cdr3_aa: CASSLYPTGDHYGYTF
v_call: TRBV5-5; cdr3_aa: CASSWGIGGSDTQYF
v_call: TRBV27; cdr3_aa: CASSPTGGKSSGGSYEQYF
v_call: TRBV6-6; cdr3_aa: CASREGLDTEAFF
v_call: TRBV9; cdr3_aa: CASGDRVGNQPQHF
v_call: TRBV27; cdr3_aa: CASSARTVRGETQYF
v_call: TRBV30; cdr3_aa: CASSGGAGTGELFF
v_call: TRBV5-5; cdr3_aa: CASSFAGESGYTF
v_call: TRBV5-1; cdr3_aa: CASSLLGTGEKLFF
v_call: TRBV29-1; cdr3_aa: CSVPFTGSYNEQFF
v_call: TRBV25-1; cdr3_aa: CASNPGQGQETQYF
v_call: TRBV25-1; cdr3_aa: CASSWDMVAEAFF
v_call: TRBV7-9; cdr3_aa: CASSVGQGSYEKLFF
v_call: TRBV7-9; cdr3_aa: CASSPGGAYGYTF
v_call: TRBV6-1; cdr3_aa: CASSEMTRRQGEYF
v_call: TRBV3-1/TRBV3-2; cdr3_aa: CASSQDPAGPQETQYF
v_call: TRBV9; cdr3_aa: CASSVTDNQPQHF
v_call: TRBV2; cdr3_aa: CASSPWGGAETQYF
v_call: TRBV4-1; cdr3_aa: CASSIRQALNTEAFF
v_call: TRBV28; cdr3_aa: CASSLSSSYEQYF
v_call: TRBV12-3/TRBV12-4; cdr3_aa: CASSEPGHNEQFF
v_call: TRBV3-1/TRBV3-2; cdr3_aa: CASSQRGGYDGELFF
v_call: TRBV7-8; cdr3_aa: CASSLGRGLAGLGSYNEQFF
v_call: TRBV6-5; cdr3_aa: CASSYLGQGSNEQYF
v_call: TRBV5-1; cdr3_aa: CASSKGLAASTDTQYF
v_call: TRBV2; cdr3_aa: CASSVTSHTGWSTGELFF
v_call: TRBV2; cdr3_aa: CASRQGPLETQYF
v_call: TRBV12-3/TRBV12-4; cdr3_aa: CASSFVNEQFF
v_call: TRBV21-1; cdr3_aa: CASRNLGQGEIHEQYF
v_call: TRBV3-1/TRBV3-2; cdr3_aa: CASRTGEGYTF